A single sample is the source of the 12 T cell receptor beta chains below, sequenced in a study of cytotoxic CD8 clonotypes in ibrutinib-treated CLL (dated by TCRdb to the early 2020s). Preparation of the library involved the immunoSEQ multiplex PCR assay. Imported from immuneACCESS, the table was reduced by TCRdb to in-frame sequences with V and J called. These copies leave out some clones; in studies compared against another copy, an unresolved V gene accounts for under half, and the cause of the remainder is not known. The sample contains 16,000 or so clones, around 63% of them found a single time. Together, the top ten hold 15% to 20% of the sample. Source: PBMCs, taken before ibrutinib treatment. The receptors derive from a human donor with chronic lymphocytic leukemia.

The chain couples TRBV7-2 to TRBJ2-7; no clear D. Trimming left V 5 bases short and J 0 bases short, with 11 bases between. The CDR3 sequence is 14 residues long. Germline assignment: CDR1 SGHTA and CDR2 FQGNSA. Written as DNA, the CDR3 is TGTGCCAGCAGCCAGTGGGTCACCTCCTACGAGCAGTACTTC. Protein product: CASSQWVTSYEQYF.

The chain links TRBV7-2 to TRBJ2-5; D is tentatively TRBD1 or TRBD2 (5 bases each). Germline CDR1 SGHTA, CDR2 FQGNSA. The CDR3 extends over 14 amino acids. Deletions cut 3 bases from V and 1 base from J, with 9 bases between. CDR3: CASSFGGGQETQYF. The DNA of the CDR3 is TGTGCCAGCAGCTTTGGGGGTGGCCAAGAGACCCAGTACTTC.

In this sample, this clone turned up a few times. This chain links TRBV9 with TRBJ2-2, with a tentative D call TRBD2 (6 bases). Germline V gene sequence: CDR1 SGDLS, CDR2 YYNGEE. This CDR3 region has 15 residues. Trimming left V 0 bases short and J 4 bases short, with 10 bases between. The CDR3 reads CASSVVGGLTGELFF. CDR3 DNA sequence: TGTGCCAGCAGCGTAGTAGGAGGGCTCACCGGGGAGCTGTTTTTT.

The chain uses TRBV6-6 and TRBJ1-2, with 7 positions matching TRBD1. This CDR3 comprises 14 residues. Trimming at V came to 2 bases and at J to 6 bases, leaving 6 bases not matched to a gene. CDR1 MNHNY and CDR2 SVGAGI come from the germline V gene (reference sequence). CDR3 nucleotides: TGTGCCAGCAGTTACAAACAGGGGACAGATGGCTACACCTTC. This encodes CASSYKQGTDGYTF.

The chain joins TRBV6-6 to TRBJ2-5; D is perhaps TRBD2 (5 bases). This CDR3 has 15 residues. Trimming pared 7 bases from V and 1 base from J, leaving 16 bases between. Germline values: CDR1 MNHNY, CDR2 SVGAGI (reference sequence). This CDR3 is CASTPSQAAQETQYF. CDR3 bases: TGTGCCAGCACCCCAAGTCAAGCGGCCCAAGAGACCCAGTACTTC.

The chain has TRBV28 and TRBJ1-5; D is perhaps TRBD1 (5 bases). Per germline, CDR1 MDHEN and CDR2 SYDVKM. V dropped 5 bases and J dropped 1 base, with 18 bases sitting between them. This CDR3 contains 17 residues. Here the CDR3 DNA reads TGTGCCAGCAGTCCCCCCCCCAGGGTTCGGAGCAATCAGCCCCAGCATTTT. It is translated as CASSPPPRVRSNQPQHF. Supplemented by reference TRBV28 and TRBJ1-5, the full variable domain reads DVKVTQSSRYLVKRTGEKVFLECVQDMDHENMFWYRQDPGLGLRLIYFSYDVKMKEKGDIPEGYSVSREKKERFSLILESASTNQTSMYLCASSPPPRVRSNQPQHFGDGTRLSIL.

The rearrangement uses TRBV7-2 and TRBJ2-7; D may correspond to TRBD1 or TRBD2 (5 bases each). V was pared by 1 base and J by 0 bases, with 10 bases between. Per the germline V gene, CDR1 is SGHTA and CDR2 is FQGNSA. CDR3 length equals 15 residues. CDR3 loop: CASSLEVGGSYEQYF. For the CDR3, the DNA is TGTGCCAGCAGCTTAGAGGTTGGGGGCTCCTACGAGCAGTACTTC.

The chain couples TRBV11-2 to TRBJ1-2, with 8 bases matching TRBD1. V shed 4 bases and J 4 bases; nucleotides not matched to a gene: 8. Germline CDR1 is SGHAT and CDR2 is FQNNGV. The CDR3 has 15 residues. The CDR3 DNA sequence: TGTGCCAGCAGCTCGCTGACAGGGGTGGGCTATGGCTACACCTTC. The encoded protein is CASSSLTGVGYGYTF.

This chain uses TRBV5-1 with TRBJ2-3; 7 bases fit TRBD1. The V gene end was trimmed by 9 bases and the J gene end by 0 bases; junction bases not matched to a gene: 10. The germline CDR1 and CDR2 sequences are SGHRS and YFSETQ. This CDR3 is 15 amino acids long. CDR3 sequence reads: CATSFDRVSTDTQYF. The CDR3 DNA reads TGCGCCACCTCATTCGACAGGGTTAGCACAGATACGCAGTATTTT.

V usage is TRBV10-3 and J usage is TRBJ1-3, with unresolved D. V dropped 3 bases and J dropped 1 base, with 7 bases sitting between them. The CDR3 runs 14 residues. CDR1 is ENHRY and CDR2 is SYGVKD in the germline V gene. As DNA, the CDR3 is TGTGCCATCAGTGATCGTGGATCTGGAAACACCATATATTTT. This sequence encodes CAISDRGSGNTIYF.

This clone has more than one count but fewer than ten. The V and J genes are TRBV9 and TRBJ1-5, with TRBD1 as a possible D gene (6 bases). This CDR3 spans 15 amino acids. V was pared by 3 bases and J by 9 bases, with 19 bases between. CDR1 SGDLS and CDR2 YYNGEE come from the germline V gene. DNA for the CDR3: TGTGCCAGCAGCGACCTCTCGGGGGGGACAACGCCCCAGCATTTT. This codes for CASSDLSGGTTPQHF. The full variable domain, its missing parts supplied by reference TRBV9 and TRBJ1-5, is DSGVTQTPKHLITATGQRVTLRCSPRSGDLSVYWYQQSLDQGLQFLIQYYNGEERAKGNILERFSAQQFPDLHSELNLSSLELGDSALYFCASSDLSGGTTPQHFGDGTRLSIL.

This clone was seen once. The chain joins TRBV7-2 to TRBJ2-7; 9 bases line up with TRBD2. V trimming: 5 bases; J trimming: 0 bases; junction bases outside the gene matches: 5. The CDR3 length is 15 residues. Germline V gives CDR1 SGHTA, CDR2 FQGNSA. The CDR3 DNA sequence: TGTGCCAGCAGCCGGAGCGGGGGGAGCTCCTACGAGCAGTACTTC. This codes for CASSRSGGSSYEQYF.